The following is a TCR beta chain sequence with its context. Its antigen is undetermined. The sample belongs to a study of identical twins. A universal primer site came from template switching; cDNA carried unique molecular identifiers. TCRdb ran MiXCR on the 5' RACE reads and lists one entry per CDR3 protein. The sample records nearly 900,000 distinct CDR3 sequences, approximately 13% being singletons. Losses at the gene ends were 3 bases for V and 2 bases for J; bases not matched to a gene: 5. The CDR3 is 15 residues long. Germline CDR1 LNHNV, CDR2 YYDKDF (reference sequence). Overall study findings and caveats: Fewer insertions characterized abundant cord blood beta clonotypes, whereas memory repertoires showed none. Low generation-probability sequences were in excess among twin-shared out-of-frame alpha sequences.

The same sample was also studied in work on yellow fever vaccine responses in identical twins.

This receptor was obtained from a woman aged 18 to 35 in good health. The sample was PBMCs. The chain combines TRBV15 with TRBJ2-7; TRBD2 agrees at 9 bases. The CDR3 is CATSSLSGGPYEQYF. The CDR3 DNA follows: TGTGCCACCAGCAGCCTTAGCGGGGGCCCCTACGAGCAGTACTTC.